This T cell receptor beta chain was retrieved from a study of vaccination and CD4 T cells after COVID-19. Study-wide context: Samples were taken after vaccination, a median of roughly 70 days after dose two, with a range of 14 to 241. Study conclusions and caveats: Spike mono-reactivity held for 304 of 307 vaccine-specific clones in convalescent patients.

Once obtained from cultured CD4+ T cells, the DNA was sequenced using the Oncomine TCR Beta short-read assay. TCRdb passed the PCR reads through MiXCR, listing each CDR3 protein once. This sample has approximately 21,000 distinct CDR3 sequences, with 40% found just once. As concerns this clonotype: The antigen remains unidentified.

Treatment here: approximately 9-day PBMC culture with coronavirus spike peptide pools or control peptides (ViraFEST assay). Germline CDR1 LNHDA, CDR2 SQIVND (reference sequence). Trimming removed 1 base at V and 7 bases at J, with 5 bases between. The CDR3 sequence is 12 residues long. The origin of this receptor is a human donor who had recovered from COVID-19. This chain connects TRBV19 to TRBJ1-5; D is unclear. The sequencing here drew on CD4+ T cells from blood, cultured in vitro, taken after SARS-CoV-2 vaccination. CDR3 amino acids: CASSIGSQPQHF. The CDR3 DNA is TGTGCCAGTAGTATAGGTTCCCAGCCCCAGCATTTT.